This T cell receptor (beta chain) was documented in a study of Graves' ophthalmopathy and Graves' hyperthyroidism. From RNA, the CDR3 regions of TCR beta chains were amplified and sequenced. The library came from an HTBI-primed first-round RT-PCR and a second-round multiplex PCR. From the multiplex PCR reads, TCRdb called clonotypes with MiXCR, one entry per CDR3 protein. The sample has hundreds of thousands of distinct CDR3 sequences, around an eighth seen once. A few counts support this clonotype. CDR3 size: 14 residues. The germline gives CDR1 SGDLS, CDR2 YYNGEE. V was cut by 0 bases and J by 7 bases, with 14 bases left in between. The PBMCs originated from roughly 11 ml of fresh peripheral blood.

The source material was blood. The V gene is TRBV9, the J gene TRBJ2-7; TRBD1 or TRBD2 may be the D gene (6 bases each). The sequence was collected from a woman in her 30s with Graves' ophthalmopathy. DNA for the CDR3: TGTGCCAGCAGCGTAGACGGGGGCGCGTCGGAGCAGTACTTC. Residues: CASSVDGGASEQYF.